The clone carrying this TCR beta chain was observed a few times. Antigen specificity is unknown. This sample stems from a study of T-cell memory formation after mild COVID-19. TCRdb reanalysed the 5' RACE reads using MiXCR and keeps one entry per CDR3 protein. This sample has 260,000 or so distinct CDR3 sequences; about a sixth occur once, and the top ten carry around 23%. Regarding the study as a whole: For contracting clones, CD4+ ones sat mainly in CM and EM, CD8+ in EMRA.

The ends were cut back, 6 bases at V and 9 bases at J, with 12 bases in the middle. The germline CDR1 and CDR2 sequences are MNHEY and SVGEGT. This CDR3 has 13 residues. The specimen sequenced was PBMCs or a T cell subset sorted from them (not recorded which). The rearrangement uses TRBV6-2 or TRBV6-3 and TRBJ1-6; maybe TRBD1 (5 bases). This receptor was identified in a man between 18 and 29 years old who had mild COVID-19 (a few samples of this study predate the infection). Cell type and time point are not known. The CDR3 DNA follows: TGTGCCAGCAGGATGCAGGGTTTTTCACCCCTCCACTTT. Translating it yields CASRMQGFSPLHF.